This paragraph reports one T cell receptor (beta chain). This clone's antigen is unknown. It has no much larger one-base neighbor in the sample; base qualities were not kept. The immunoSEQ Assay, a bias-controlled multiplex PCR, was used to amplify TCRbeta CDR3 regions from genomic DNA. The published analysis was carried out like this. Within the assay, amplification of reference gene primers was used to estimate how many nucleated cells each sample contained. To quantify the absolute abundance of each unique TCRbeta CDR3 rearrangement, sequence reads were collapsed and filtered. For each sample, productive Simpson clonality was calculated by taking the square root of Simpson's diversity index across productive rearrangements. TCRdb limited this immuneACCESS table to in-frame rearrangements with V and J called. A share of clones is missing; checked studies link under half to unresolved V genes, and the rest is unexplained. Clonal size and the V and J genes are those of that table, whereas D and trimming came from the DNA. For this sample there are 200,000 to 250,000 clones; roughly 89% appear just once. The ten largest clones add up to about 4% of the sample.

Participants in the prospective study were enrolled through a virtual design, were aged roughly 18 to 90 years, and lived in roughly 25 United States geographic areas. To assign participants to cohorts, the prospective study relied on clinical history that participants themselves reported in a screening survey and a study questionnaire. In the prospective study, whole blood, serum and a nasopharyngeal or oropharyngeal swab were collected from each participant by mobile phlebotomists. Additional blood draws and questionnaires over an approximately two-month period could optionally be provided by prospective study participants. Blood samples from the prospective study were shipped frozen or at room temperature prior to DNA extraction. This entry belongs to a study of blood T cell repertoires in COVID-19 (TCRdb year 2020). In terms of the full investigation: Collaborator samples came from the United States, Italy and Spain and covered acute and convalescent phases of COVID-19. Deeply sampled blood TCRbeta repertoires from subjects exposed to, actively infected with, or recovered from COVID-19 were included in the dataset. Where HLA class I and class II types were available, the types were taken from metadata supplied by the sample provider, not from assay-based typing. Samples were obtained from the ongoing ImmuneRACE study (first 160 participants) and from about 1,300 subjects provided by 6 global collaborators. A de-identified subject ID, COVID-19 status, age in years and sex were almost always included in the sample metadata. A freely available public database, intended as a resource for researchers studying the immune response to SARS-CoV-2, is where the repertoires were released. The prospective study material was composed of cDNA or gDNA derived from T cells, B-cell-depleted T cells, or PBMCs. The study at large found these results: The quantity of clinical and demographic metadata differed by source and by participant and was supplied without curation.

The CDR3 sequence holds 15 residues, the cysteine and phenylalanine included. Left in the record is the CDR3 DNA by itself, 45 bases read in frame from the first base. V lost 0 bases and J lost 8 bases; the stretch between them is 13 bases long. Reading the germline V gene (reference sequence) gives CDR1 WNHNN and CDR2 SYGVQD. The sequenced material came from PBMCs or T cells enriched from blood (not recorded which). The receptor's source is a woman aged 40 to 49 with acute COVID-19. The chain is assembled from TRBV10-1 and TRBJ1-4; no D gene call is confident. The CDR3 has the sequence CASSESPGPREKLFF. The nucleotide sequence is TGCGCCAGCAGTGAGTCCCCTGGGCCACGGGAAAAACTGTTTTTT.